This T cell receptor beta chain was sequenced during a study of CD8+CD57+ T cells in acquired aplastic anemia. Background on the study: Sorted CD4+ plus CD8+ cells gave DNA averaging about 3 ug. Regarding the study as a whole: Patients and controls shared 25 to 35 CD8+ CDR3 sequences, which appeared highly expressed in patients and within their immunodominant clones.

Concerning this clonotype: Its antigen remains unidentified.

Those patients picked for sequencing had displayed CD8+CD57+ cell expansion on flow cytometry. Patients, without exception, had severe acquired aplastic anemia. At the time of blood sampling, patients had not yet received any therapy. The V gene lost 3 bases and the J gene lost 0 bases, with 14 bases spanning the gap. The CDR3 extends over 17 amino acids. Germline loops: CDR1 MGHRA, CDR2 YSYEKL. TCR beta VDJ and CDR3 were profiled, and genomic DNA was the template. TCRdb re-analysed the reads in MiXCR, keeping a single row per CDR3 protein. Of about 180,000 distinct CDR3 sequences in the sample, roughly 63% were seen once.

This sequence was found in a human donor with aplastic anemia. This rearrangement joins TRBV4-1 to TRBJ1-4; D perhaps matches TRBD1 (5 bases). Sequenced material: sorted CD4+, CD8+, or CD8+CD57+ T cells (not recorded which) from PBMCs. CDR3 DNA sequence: TGCGCCAGCAGCCATATGGGGGGGAGGGCAACTAATGAAAAACTGTTTTTT. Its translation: CASSHMGGRATNEKLFF.